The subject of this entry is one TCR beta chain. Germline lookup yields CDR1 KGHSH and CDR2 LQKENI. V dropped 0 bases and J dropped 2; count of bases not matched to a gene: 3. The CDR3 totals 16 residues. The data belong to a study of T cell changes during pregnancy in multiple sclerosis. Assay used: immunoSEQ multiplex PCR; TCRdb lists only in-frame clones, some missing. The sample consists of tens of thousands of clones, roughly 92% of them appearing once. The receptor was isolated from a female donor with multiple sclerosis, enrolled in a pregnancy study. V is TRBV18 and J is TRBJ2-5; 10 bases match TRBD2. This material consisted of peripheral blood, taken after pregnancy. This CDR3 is CASSPPLAGLQETQYF. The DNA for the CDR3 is TGTGCCAGCTCACCACCACTAGCGGGGCTTCAAGAGACCCAGTACTTC.